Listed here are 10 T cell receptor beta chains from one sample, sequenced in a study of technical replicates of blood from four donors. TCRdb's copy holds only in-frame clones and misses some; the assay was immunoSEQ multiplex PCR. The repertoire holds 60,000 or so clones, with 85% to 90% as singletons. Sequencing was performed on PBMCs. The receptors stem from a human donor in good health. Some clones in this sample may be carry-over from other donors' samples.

The CDR3 DNA reads TGCAGCGTTGAAGGGACAACAACTAATGAAAAACTGTTTTTT. This gives the protein CSVEGTTTNEKLFF. The V and J genes are TRBV29-1 and TRBJ1-4, with D possibly being TRBD1 (5 bases). CDR1 and CDR2 from the germline V gene are SQVTM and ANQGSEA. The V end lost 1 base, the J end lost 0 bases, and 6 bases lay between the germline ends. This CDR3 is built from 14 residues.

The DNA of the CDR3 is TGTGCCAGCAGACATACTAGCGGGGGGTCTCCCTACGAGCAGTACTTC. Encoded protein: CASRHTSGGSPYEQYF. The chain joins TRBV7-9 to TRBJ2-7; TRBD2 aligns across 12 bases. CDR3 size: 16 residues. Germline V CDR1 and CDR2: SEHNR, FQNEAQ (reference sequence). J was trimmed by 2 bases and V by 6 bases; bases with no gene match: 8. The entire variable domain, with the rest obtained from reference TRBV7-9 and TRBJ2-7, is as follows: DTGVSQNPRHKITKRGQNVTFRCDPISEHNRLYWYRQTLGQGPEFLTYFQNEAQLEKSRLLSDRFSAERPKGSFSTLEIQRTEQGDSAMYLCASRHTSGGSPYEQYFGPGTRLTVT.

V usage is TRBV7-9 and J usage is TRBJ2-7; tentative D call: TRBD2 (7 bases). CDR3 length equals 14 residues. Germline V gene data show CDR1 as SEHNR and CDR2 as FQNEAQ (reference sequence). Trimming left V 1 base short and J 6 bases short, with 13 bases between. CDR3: CASSLVGGPGEQYF. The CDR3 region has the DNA TGTGCCAGCAGCTTAGTGGGGGGGCCGGGCGAGCAGTACTTC. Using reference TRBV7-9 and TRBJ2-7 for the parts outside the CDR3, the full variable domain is DTGVSQNPRHKITKRGQNVTFRCDPISEHNRLYWYRQTLGQGPEFLTYFQNEAQLEKSRLLSDRFSAERPKGSFSTLEIQRTEQGDSAMYLCASSLVGGPGEQYFGPGTRLTVT.

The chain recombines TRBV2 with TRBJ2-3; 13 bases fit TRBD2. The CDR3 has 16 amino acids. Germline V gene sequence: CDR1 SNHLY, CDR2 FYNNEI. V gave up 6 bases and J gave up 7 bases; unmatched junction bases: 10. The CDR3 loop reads CASRKQTSGRLHTQYF. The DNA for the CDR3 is TGTGCCAGCAGGAAGCAGACTAGCGGGAGGCTGCATACGCAGTATTTT.

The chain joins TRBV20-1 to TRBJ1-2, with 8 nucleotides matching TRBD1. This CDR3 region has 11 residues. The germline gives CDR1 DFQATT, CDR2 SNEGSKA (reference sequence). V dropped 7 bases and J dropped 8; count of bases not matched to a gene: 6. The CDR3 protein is CSVTGGRGYTF. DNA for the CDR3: TGCAGTGTAACAGGGGGAAGGGGCTACACCTTC.

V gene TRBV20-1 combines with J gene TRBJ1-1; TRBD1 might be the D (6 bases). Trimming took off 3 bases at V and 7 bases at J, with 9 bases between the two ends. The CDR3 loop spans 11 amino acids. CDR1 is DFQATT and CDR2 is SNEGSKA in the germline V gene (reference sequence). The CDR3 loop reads CSASRGGEAFF. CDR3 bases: TGCAGTGCTAGCCGAGGGGGTGAAGCTTTCTTT.

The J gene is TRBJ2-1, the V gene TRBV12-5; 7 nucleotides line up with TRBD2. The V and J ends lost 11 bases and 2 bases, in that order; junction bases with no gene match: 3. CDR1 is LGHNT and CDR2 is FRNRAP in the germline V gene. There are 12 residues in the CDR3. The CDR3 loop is CALGGAYNEQFF. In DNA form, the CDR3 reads TGTGCTTTGGGGGGGGCCTACAATGAGCAGTTCTTC.

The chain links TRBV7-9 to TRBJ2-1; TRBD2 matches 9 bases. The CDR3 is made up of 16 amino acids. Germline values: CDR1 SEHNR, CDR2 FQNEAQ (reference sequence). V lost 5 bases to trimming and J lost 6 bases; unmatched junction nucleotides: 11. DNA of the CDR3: TGTGCCAGCAGCACCTCAAGCGGGGGGCGCAGCAATGAGCAGTTCTTC. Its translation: CASSTSSGGRSNEQFF.

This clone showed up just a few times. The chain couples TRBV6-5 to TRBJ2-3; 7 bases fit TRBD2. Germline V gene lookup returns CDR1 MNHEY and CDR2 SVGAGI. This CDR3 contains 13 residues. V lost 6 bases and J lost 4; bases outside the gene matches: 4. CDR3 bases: TGTGCCAGCAGGACCGGGAGGTCAGATACGCAGTATTTT. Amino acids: CASRTGRSDTQYF.

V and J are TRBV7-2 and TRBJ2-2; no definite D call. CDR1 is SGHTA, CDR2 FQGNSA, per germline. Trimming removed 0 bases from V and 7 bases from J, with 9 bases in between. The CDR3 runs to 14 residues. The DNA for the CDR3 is TGTGCCAGCAGCTTAGCTATAGTGAGCGGGGAGCTGTTTTTT. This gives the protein CASSLAIVSGELFF.